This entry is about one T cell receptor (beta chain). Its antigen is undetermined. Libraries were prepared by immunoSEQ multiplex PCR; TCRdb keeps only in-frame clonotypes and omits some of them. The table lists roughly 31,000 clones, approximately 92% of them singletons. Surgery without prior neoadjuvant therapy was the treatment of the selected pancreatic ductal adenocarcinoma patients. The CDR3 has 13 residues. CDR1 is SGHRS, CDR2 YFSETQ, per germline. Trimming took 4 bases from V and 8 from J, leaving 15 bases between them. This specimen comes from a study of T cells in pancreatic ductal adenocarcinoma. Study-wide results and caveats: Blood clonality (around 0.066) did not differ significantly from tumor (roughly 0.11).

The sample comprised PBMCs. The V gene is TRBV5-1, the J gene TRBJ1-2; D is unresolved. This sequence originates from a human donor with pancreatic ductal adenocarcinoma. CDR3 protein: CASSAAAVEGYTF. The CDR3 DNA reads TGCGCCAGCAGCGCAGCCGCGGTCGAAGGCTACACCTTC.